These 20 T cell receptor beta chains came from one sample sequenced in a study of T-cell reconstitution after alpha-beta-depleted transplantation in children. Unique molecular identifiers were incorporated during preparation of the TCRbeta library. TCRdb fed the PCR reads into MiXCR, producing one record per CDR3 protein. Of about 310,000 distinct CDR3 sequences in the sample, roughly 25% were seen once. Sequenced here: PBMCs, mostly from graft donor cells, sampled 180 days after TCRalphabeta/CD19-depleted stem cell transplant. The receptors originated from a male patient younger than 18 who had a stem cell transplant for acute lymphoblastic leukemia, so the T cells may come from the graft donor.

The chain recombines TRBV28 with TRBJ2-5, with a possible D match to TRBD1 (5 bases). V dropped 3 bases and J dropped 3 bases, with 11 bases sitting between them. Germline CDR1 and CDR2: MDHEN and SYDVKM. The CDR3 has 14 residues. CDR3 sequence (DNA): TGTGCCAGCAGTTTCGGAGACAGAAAAGAGACCCAGTACTTC. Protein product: CASSFGDRKETQYF.

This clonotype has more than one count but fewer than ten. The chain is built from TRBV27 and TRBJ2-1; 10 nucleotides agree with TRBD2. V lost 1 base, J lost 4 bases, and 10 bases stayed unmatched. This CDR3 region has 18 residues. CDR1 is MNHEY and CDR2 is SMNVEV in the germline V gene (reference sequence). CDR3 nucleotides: TGTGCCAGCAGTTTATGGGCTAGCGGGAGAGCCCTTTACAATGAGCAGTTCTTC. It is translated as CASSLWASGRALYNEQFF.

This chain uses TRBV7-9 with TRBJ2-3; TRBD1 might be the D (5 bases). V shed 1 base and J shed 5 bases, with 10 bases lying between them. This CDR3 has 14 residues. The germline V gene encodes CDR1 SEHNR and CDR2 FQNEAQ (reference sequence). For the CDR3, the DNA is TGTGCCAGCAGCTTAGGATTAGGGGAAGATACGCAGTATTTT. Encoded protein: CASSLGLGEDTQYF.

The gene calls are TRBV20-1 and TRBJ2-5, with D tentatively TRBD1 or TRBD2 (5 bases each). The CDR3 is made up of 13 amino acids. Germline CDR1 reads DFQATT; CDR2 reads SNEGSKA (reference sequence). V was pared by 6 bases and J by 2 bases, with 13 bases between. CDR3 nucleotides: TGCAGTGCACCTACCTGGGGGCAAGAGACCCAGTACTTC. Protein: CSAPTWGQETQYF.

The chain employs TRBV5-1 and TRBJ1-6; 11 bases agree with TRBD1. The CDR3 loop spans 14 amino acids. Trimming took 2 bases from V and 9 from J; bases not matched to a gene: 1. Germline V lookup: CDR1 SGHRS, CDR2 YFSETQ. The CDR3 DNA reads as TGCGCCAGCAGCTTAGGGACAGGGGGTTCACCCCTCCACTTT. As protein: CASSLGTGGSPLHF. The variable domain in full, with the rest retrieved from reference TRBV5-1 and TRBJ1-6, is KAGVTQTPRYLIKTRGQQVTLSCSPISGHRSVSWYQQTPGQGLQFLFEYFSETQRNKGNFPGRFSGRQFSNSRSEMNVSTLELGDSALYLCASSLGTGGSPLHFGNGTRLTVT.

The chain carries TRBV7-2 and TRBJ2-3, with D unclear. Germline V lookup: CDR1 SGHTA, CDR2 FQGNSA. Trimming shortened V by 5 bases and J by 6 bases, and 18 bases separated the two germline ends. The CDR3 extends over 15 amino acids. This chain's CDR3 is CASSIVRAVTDTQYF. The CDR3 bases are TGTGCCAGCAGCATAGTCCGGGCGGTCACGGATACGCAGTATTTT.

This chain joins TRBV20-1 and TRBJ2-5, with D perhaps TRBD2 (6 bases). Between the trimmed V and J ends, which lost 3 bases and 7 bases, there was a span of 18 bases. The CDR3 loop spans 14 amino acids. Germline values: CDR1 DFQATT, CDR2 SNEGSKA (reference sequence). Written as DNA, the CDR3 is TGCAGTGCTAGCGCCGGGACTGCCAAGGGGACCCAGTACTTC. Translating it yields CSASAGTAKGTQYF.

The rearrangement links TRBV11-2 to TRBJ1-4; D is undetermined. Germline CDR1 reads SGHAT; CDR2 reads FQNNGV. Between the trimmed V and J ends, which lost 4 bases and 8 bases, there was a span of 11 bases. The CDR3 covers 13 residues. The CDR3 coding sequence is TGTGCCAGCAGCTCCTTAGTCAAGGAAAAACTGTTTTTT. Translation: CASSSLVKEKLFF.

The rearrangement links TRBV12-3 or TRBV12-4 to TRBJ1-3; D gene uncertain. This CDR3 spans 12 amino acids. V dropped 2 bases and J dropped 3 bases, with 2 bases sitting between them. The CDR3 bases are TGTGCCAGCAGTTTATTTGGAAACACCATATATTTT. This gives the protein CASSLFGNTIYF.

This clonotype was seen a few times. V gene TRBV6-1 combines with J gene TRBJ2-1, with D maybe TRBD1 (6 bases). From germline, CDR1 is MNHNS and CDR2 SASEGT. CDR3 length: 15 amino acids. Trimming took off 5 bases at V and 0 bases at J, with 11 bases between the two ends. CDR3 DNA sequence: TGTGCCAGCAGTCCAAGAGGGGGCTCCTACAATGAGCAGTTCTTC. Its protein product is CASSPRGGSYNEQFF.

As DNA, the CDR3 is TGTGCCAGCACCAGACTAGCGGGAGGTTTCGCAGATACGCAGTATTTT. It translates to CASTRLAGGFADTQYF. V usage is TRBV6-1 and J usage is TRBJ2-3; 13 bases line up with TRBD2. The CDR3 is made up of 16 amino acids. CDR1 and CDR2 (germline): MNHNS, SASEGT. V was clipped by 7 bases and J by 4 bases; unmatched bases: 8.

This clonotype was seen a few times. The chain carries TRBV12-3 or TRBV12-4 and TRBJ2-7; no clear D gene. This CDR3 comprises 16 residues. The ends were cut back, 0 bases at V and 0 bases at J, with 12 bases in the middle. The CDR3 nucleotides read TGTGCCAGCAGTTTAGCGAGGCCCTACTACTCCTACGAGCAGTACTTC. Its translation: CASSLARPYYSYEQYF.

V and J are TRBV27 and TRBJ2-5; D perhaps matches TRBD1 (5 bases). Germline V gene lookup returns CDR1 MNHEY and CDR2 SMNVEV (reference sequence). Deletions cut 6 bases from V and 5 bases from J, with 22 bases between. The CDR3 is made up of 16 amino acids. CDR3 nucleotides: TGTGCCAGCAGCCCATCCCCCTCAAACAGGCTCGAGACCCAGTACTTC. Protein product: CASSPSPSNRLETQYF.

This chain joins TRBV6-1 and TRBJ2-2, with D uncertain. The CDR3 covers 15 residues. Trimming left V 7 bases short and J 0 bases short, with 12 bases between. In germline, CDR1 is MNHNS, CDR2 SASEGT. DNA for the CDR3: TGTGCCAGCACCCTAATAGCTGCGAACACCGGGGAGCTGTTTTTT. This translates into CASTLIAANTGELFF.

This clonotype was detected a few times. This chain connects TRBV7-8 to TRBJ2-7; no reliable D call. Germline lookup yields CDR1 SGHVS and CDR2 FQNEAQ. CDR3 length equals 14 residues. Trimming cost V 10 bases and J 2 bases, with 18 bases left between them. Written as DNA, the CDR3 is TGTGCCACTTCCAGCAGCTTAAAGCCCTACGAGCAGTACTTC. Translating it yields CATSSSLKPYEQYF. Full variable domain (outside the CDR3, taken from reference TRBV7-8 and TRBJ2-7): GAGVSQSPRYKVAKRGQDVALRCDPISGHVSLFWYQQALGQGPEFLTYFQNEAQLDKSGLPSDRFFAERPEGSVSTLKIQRTQQEDSAVYLCATSSSLKPYEQYFGPGTRLTVT.

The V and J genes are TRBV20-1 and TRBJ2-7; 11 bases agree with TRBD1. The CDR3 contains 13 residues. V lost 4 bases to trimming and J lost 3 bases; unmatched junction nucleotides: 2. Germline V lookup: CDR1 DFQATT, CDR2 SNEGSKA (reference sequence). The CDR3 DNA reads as TGCAGTGCTAAGGACAGGGGGCTCTACGAGCAGTACTTC. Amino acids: CSAKDRGLYEQYF.

The DNA of the CDR3 is TGCAGTGCTACCGCAGGGAGATTGGCCTACGAGCAGTACTTC. Its protein product is CSATAGRLAYEQYF. V gene TRBV20-1 combines with J gene TRBJ2-7; D tentatively fits TRBD1 or TRBD2 (5 bases each). V lost 4 bases and J 2 bases, leaving 15 bases between the germline ends. CDR1 is DFQATT and CDR2 is SNEGSKA in the germline V gene (reference sequence). The CDR3 loop spans 14 amino acids.

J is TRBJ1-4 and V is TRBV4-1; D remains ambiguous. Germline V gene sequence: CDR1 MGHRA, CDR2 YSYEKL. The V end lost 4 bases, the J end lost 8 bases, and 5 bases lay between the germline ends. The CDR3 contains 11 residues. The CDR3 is CASSREEKLFF. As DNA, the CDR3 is TGCGCCAGCAGCCGAGAGGAAAAACTGTTTTTT.

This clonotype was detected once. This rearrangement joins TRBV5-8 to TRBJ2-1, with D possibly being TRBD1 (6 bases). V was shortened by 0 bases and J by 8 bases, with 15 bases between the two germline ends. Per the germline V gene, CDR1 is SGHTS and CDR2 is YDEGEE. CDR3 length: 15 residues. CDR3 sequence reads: CASSLAGSRGYEQFF. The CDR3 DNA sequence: TGTGCCAGCAGCTTGGCCGGATCGAGGGGGTATGAGCAGTTCTTC.

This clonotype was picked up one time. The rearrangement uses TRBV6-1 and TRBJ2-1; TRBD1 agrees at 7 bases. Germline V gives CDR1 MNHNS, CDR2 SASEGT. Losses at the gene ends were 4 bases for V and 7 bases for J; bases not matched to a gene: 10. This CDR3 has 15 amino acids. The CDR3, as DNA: TGTGCCAGCAGTGGAGGGGGCGCAGGTTATAATGAGCAGTTCTTC. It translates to CASSGGGAGYNEQFF.